These 27 T cell receptor beta chains were all obtained from the same sample, sequenced in a study of blood T cell repertoires in COVID-19. The method was immunoSEQ multiplex PCR; TCRdb's version includes in-frame clones alone and lacks a portion of them. This repertoire shows about 240,000 clones, roughly 87% found once; its top ten account for more than 6%. The specimen sequenced was peripheral blood. The receptor source for this set is a man aged 55 to 69 who had recovered from COVID-19.

The V call is TRBV28, the J call TRBJ2-1; TRBD2 might be the D (6 bases). The CDR3 has 16 residues. The V end lost 4 bases, the J end lost 4 bases, and 17 bases lay between the germline ends. Germline V CDR1 and CDR2: MDHEN, SYDVKM. As DNA, the CDR3 is TGTGCCAGCAGTTCCTCTTGGAGGGCCTTTTACAATGAGCAGTTCTTC. The encoded protein is CASSSSWRAFYNEQFF.

V gene TRBV5-1 combines with J gene TRBJ2-2, with D perhaps TRBD1 (6 bases). With 4 bases removed from V and 0 bases from J, the gap between germline ends came to 13 bases. Germline V gene data show CDR1 as SGHRS and CDR2 as YFSETQ. The CDR3 has 16 residues. CDR3 amino acids: CASSPNWGPNTGELFF. CDR3 in DNA: TGCGCCAGCAGCCCGAATTGGGGGCCGAACACCGGGGAGCTGTTTTTT.

This clone was seen a single time. The V call is TRBV11-2, the J call TRBJ2-6, with 10 bases that match TRBD2. Looked up from germline, CDR1 is SGHAT and CDR2 is FQNNGV. Trimming cost V 0 bases and J 3 bases; bases outside gene matches: 2. The CDR3 length is 17 residues. DNA of the CDR3: TGTGCCAGCAGCTTAGACCTAGCGGGGGATGGGGCCAACGTCCTGACTTTC. Amino acid sequence: CASSLDLAGDGANVLTF.

There are a few counts of this clone. J is TRBJ2-7 and V is TRBV10-3, with D possibly TRBD1 on 5 matching bases. Trimming took off 6 bases at V and 2 bases at J, with 8 bases between the two ends. This CDR3 has 12 amino acids. CDR1 is ENHRY and CDR2 is SYGVKD in the germline V gene. In DNA, the CDR3 is TGTGCCATCAGCAGACAGACCTACGAGCAGTACTTC. Its translation is CAISRQTYEQYF.

The rearrangement joins TRBV6-5 to TRBJ1-2; the D gene is possibly TRBD1 (5 bases). The V gene lost 6 bases and the J gene lost 8 bases, with 16 bases spanning the gap. The CDR3 is made up of 13 amino acids. The V gene's germline CDR1 is MNHEY and CDR2 SVGAGI. CDR3 loop: CASSTLSGGGYTF. CDR3 coding DNA: TGTGCCAGCAGCACACTAAGTGGGGGGGGCTACACCTTC.

The gene calls are TRBV5-4 and TRBJ1-4, with D hard to call. CDR3 length equals 16 residues. V dropped 4 bases and J dropped 0 bases, with 13 bases sitting between them. Germline loops: CDR1 SGHNT, CDR2 YYREEE (reference sequence). For the CDR3, the DNA is TGTGCCAGCAGCCCGGGAGCTACAACAACTAATGAAAAACTGTTTTTT. This translates into CASSPGATTTNEKLFF. Complete variable domain (other parts from reference TRBV5-4 and TRBJ1-4): ETGVTQSPTHLIKTRGQQVTLRCSSQSGHNTVSWYQQALGQGPQFIFQYYREEENGRGNFPPRFSGLQFPNYSSELNVNALELDDSALYLCASSPGATTTNEKLFFGSGTQLSVL.

The J gene is TRBJ2-1, the V gene TRBV18; the match to TRBD1 covers 7 bases. The V and J ends lost 2 bases and 9 bases, in that order; junction bases with no gene match: 13. Germline V gene lookup returns CDR1 KGHSH and CDR2 LQKENI. This CDR3 contains 16 residues. The CDR3 sequence: CASSPSAGTVDPEQFF. Here the CDR3 DNA reads TGTGCCAGCTCACCATCTGCCGGGACAGTAGACCCTGAGCAGTTCTTC. The variable domain in full, completed from reference TRBV18 and TRBJ2-1, reads NAGVMQNPRHLVRRRGQEARLRCSPMKGHSHVYWYRQLPEEGLKFMVYLQKENIIDESGMPKERFSAEFPKEGPSILRIQQVVRGDSAAYFCASSPSAGTVDPEQFFGPGTRLTVL.

This clone was observed once. The J gene is TRBJ1-3, the V gene TRBV28; 7 bases match TRBD1. The ends lost 5 bases at V and 0 bases at J; junction bases unmatched: 7. This CDR3 has 16 amino acids. CDR1 MDHEN and CDR2 SYDVKM come from the germline V gene. CDR3 sequence reads: CASSVPGTASGNTIYF. The CDR3, as DNA: TGTGCCAGCAGTGTACCCGGGACAGCCTCTGGAAACACCATATATTTT.

The chain links TRBV7-9 to TRBJ2-1, with a possible D match to TRBD1 (5 bases). Germline V gene lookup returns CDR1 SEHNR and CDR2 FQNEAQ (reference sequence). The CDR3 extends over 13 amino acids. Trimming removed 5 bases from V and 8 bases from J, with 13 bases in between. DNA for the CDR3: TGTGCCAGCAGCCGATACAGGTTAGATGAGCAGTTCTTC. It is translated as CASSRYRLDEQFF.

This clone was counted a few times. The rearrangement joins TRBV19 to TRBJ2-1; possible D gene TRBD1, 5 bases. The V gene's germline CDR1 is LNHDA and CDR2 SQIVND (reference sequence). The V and J ends lost 4 bases and 2 bases respectively, with 21 bases between them. The CDR3 sequence is 18 residues long. CDR3 residues: CASSTPRRGIGAYNEQFF. The CDR3 DNA follows: TGTGCCAGTAGTACACCCCGGCGAGGAATAGGGGCCTACAATGAGCAGTTCTTC.

This rearrangement joins TRBV6-6 to TRBJ1-1; possibly TRBD1 for D (6 bases). V lost 6 bases and J 3 bases, leaving 14 bases between the germline ends. Germline V lookup: CDR1 MNHNY, CDR2 SVGAGI (reference sequence). The CDR3 length is 14 residues. In DNA form, the CDR3 reads TGTGCCAGCAGCCCCACAGGGTTCTACACTGAAGCTTTCTTT. It codes for CASSPTGFYTEAFF.

This chain uses TRBV6-5 with TRBJ1-1, with D unresolved. The CDR3 sequence is 15 residues long. V shed 5 bases and J shed 4 bases, with 17 bases lying between them. Germline loops: CDR1 MNHEY, CDR2 SVGAGI. The CDR3, as DNA: TGTGCCAGCAGTCCTCAAATGGGCAGCCCCACTGAAGCTTTCTTT. Its translation is CASSPQMGSPTEAFF.

This clone turned up a few times. The V call is TRBV5-1, the J call TRBJ1-1; 7 bases align to TRBD1. The CDR3 is 14 amino acids. Germline V gene data show CDR1 as SGHRS and CDR2 as YFSETQ. V shed 3 bases, J shed 5 bases, and the junction held 7 bases outside the gene matches. The CDR3 coding sequence is TGCGCCAGCAGCTCAACAACAGGGGCTACTGAAGCTTTCTTT. Its translation is CASSSTTGATEAFF.

This clone was detected only a few times. This same CDR3 is encoded by further DNA sequences in the sample. The rearrangement uses TRBV7-2 and TRBJ2-1; D is possibly TRBD2 (5 bases). This CDR3 contains 13 residues. The germline V and J ends were trimmed by 2 bases and 6 bases, with 8 bases remaining between them. Germline CDR1 reads SGHTA; CDR2 reads FQGNSA. The CDR3 sequence: CASSLSRGNEQFF. The CDR3 DNA sequence: TGTGCCAGCAGCTTAAGTCGGGGCAATGAGCAGTTCTTC. The entire variable domain, with the rest obtained from reference TRBV7-2 and TRBJ2-1, is as follows: GAGVSQSPSNKVTEKGKDVELRCDPISGHTALYWYRQSLGQGLEFLIYFQGNSAPDKSGLPSDRFSAERTGGSVSTLTIQRTQQEDSAVYLCASSLSRGNEQFFGPGTRLTVL.

This chain links TRBV5-6 with TRBJ2-6; D unresolved. Trimming stripped 4 bases from V and 2 bases from J, with 10 bases between. The CDR3 has 15 residues. CDR1 is SGHDT and CDR2 is YYEEEE in the germline V gene. The CDR3 bases are TGTGCCAGCAGCCCCCGGTCGACTGGGGCCAACGTCCTGACTTTC. Translation gives CASSPRSTGANVLTF.

This chain links TRBV7-2 with TRBJ1-6; 10 bases are shared with TRBD1. V gave up 4 bases and J gave up 9 bases; unmatched junction bases: 9. Germline values: CDR1 SGHTA, CDR2 FQGNSA. The CDR3 runs to 16 residues. CDR3 sequence: CASSSYGTGARSPLHF. The CDR3 nucleotides read TGTGCCAGCAGCTCCTATGGGACAGGGGCTCGTTCACCCCTCCACTTT.

This chain connects TRBV29-1 to TRBJ2-5; D might be TRBD2 (7 bases). V lost 5 bases and J 1 base, leaving 17 bases between the germline ends. The CDR3 loop spans 15 amino acids. CDR1 is SQVTM, CDR2 ANQGSEA, per germline. The CDR3 reads CSVPRGGGIQETQYF. CDR3 DNA: TGCAGCGTTCCACGGGGCGGGGGCATCCAAGAGACCCAGTACTTC. Combining the CDR3 with reference TRBV29-1 and TRBJ2-5 gives the whole variable domain SAVISQKPSRDICQRGTSLTIQCQVDSQVTMMFWYRQQPGQSLTLIATANQGSEATYESGFVIDKFPISRPNLTFSTLTVSNMSPEDSSIYLCSVPRGGGIQETQYFGPGTRLLVL.

The rearrangement joins TRBV28 to TRBJ1-2, with 8 bases lining up with TRBD1. Germline V CDR1 and CDR2: MDHEN, SYDVKM. CDR3 length: 13 amino acids. J was trimmed by 4 bases and V by 5 bases; bases with no gene match: 3. The CDR3 bases are TGTGCCAGCAGTCAGACAGGGGCCTATGGCTACACCTTC. Translation: CASSQTGAYGYTF.

The rearrangement links TRBV27 to TRBJ1-3; unclear D gene. V was shortened by 10 bases and J by 11 bases, with 15 bases between the two germline ends. CDR1 is MNHEY and CDR2 is SMNVEV in the germline V gene (reference sequence). The CDR3 is 11 residues long. The CDR3 here is CATDRVESIYF. CDR3 DNA sequence: TGTGCCACCGACCGCGTGGAGTCCATATATTTT.

The V gene is TRBV27, the J gene TRBJ2-2, with TRBD1 as a possible D gene (6 bases). V gave up 2 bases and J gave up 5 bases, with 15 bases separating them. CDR3 length: 16 amino acids. Per the germline V gene, CDR1 is MNHEY and CDR2 is SMNVEV (reference sequence). For the CDR3, the DNA is TGTGCCAGCAGTTTAATGGCAGGGGATGGAACCGGGGAGCTGTTTTTT. This translates into CASSLMAGDGTGELFF.

The rearrangement uses TRBV7-6 and TRBJ2-1, with 9 bases fitting TRBD1. The V gene end was trimmed by 6 bases and the J gene end by 4 bases; junction bases not matched to a gene: 10. The germline V gene encodes CDR1 SGHVS and CDR2 FNYEAQ. There are 16 residues in the CDR3. CDR3 in DNA: TGTGCCAGCAGTTATACCCCGGGACAGGGATACAATGAGCAGTTCTTC. Its protein is CASSYTPGQGYNEQFF.

This sequence joins TRBV7-9 and TRBJ1-6, with 8 bases that match TRBD1. Per germline, CDR1 SEHNR and CDR2 FQNEAQ (reference sequence). The V and J ends lost 3 bases and 9 bases, in that order; junction bases with no gene match: 4. CDR3 length: 14 amino acids. CDR3 in DNA: TGTGCCAGCAGCTTGACAGGGGTGGGTTCACCCCTCCACTTT. Translating gives CASSLTGVGSPLHF.

This clone was detected a few times. V gene TRBV7-9 combines with J gene TRBJ2-1, with a possible D match to TRBD2 (6 bases). Germline V lookup: CDR1 SEHNR, CDR2 FQNEAQ (reference sequence). CDR3 length: 16 residues. V lost 5 bases and J lost 0, with 14 bases in between. The CDR3 here is CASSPELGGSYNEQFF. CDR3 DNA sequence: TGTGCCAGCAGCCCCGAATTGGGGGGCTCCTACAATGAGCAGTTCTTC.

This sequence joins TRBV15 and TRBJ1-5; D perhaps matches TRBD1 (5 bases). The V end lost 8 bases, the J end lost 5 bases, and 16 bases lay between the germline ends. CDR1 LNHNV and CDR2 YYDKDF come from the germline V gene (reference sequence). CDR3 size: 14 residues. The CDR3 nucleotides read TGTGCCACCTCTGGGGGGGGAGGCGATCAGCCCCAGCATTTT. Translated, it gives CATSGGGGDQPQHF.

The rearrangement links TRBV5-1 to TRBJ1-4, with D possibly being TRBD1 (6 bases). Germline CDR1 reads SGHRS; CDR2 reads YFSETQ. V was trimmed by 7 bases and J by 1 base, leaving 14 bases between them. The CDR3 extends over 15 amino acids. Here the CDR3 DNA reads TGCGCCAGCCGGAACAGGGAGGGAACTAATGAAAAACTGTTTTTT. It yields the protein CASRNREGTNEKLFF.

This clone was seen only once. The rearrangement links TRBV10-3 to TRBJ2-5, with 11 bases identical to TRBD2. Germline assignment: CDR1 ENHRY and CDR2 SYGVKD. Trimming cost V 2 bases and J 4 bases; bases outside gene matches: 6. This CDR3 is 16 amino acids long. The CDR3 reads CAISEPGTSGLETQYF. CDR3 bases: TGTGCCATCAGTGAGCCTGGGACTAGCGGACTAGAGACCCAGTACTTC.

The rearrangement uses TRBV5-1 and TRBJ2-2, with D possibly being TRBD1 (5 bases). CDR1 is SGHRS and CDR2 is YFSETQ in the germline V gene. The CDR3 runs 14 residues. The V end was cut by 6 bases, the J end by 1 base, with 10 bases between. This chain's CDR3 is CASNRWLNTGELFF. Written as DNA, the CDR3 is TGCGCCAGCAACAGGTGGCTGAACACCGGGGAGCTGTTTTTT.